Below, 27 T cell receptor beta chains from the same sample are listed, as sequenced in a study of T cells after yellow fever vaccination (dated by TCRdb to between 2018 and 2020). In light of the paper, this sample's treatment or condition label describes: live attenuated yellow fever vaccine strain. Preparation of the library involved 5' RACE. The data were produced on an Illumina HiSeq 2500. The public reads were reprocessed in TCRdb via fastp at Q25 and MiXCR, keeping in-frame beta chains. When rows share a CDR3 protein, they turn into one entry using the most common DNA and genes. The table for this sample lists tens of thousands of distinct CDR3 sequences; about 6.6% of them were counted only once. Jointly, the top ten make up under 45% of the sample. The source was CD8+ T cells sorted from PBMCs, collected 4 to 5 days after the first yellow fever vaccination. These TCRs come from a young man who received the YFV17D yellow fever vaccine.

The sample holds a few counts of this clonotype. The genes are TRBV4-2 and TRBJ2-2; possible D gene TRBD1, 5 bases. The germline V gene has CDR1 LGHNA and CDR2 YNFKEQ. The CDR3 has 15 amino acids. Between the trimmed V and J ends, which lost 4 bases and 1 base, there was a span of 10 bases. CDR3 loop: CASSPLGQNTGELFF. Here the CDR3 DNA reads TGTGCCAGCAGCCCCCTAGGACAGAACACCGGGGAGCTGTTTTTT.

The table lists this clonotype with many counts. This rearrangement joins TRBV5-6 to TRBJ2-3, with TRBD1 matching over 10 bases. V gave up 6 bases and J gave up 8 bases; unmatched junction bases: 6. Germline V gene lookup returns CDR1 SGHDT and CDR2 YYEEEE. This CDR3 contains 13 residues. CDR3 DNA sequence: TGTGCCAGCAAACAGACAGGGGGCAGTACGCAGTATTTT. It codes for CASKQTGGSTQYF.

This clonotype turned up a few times. The chain links TRBV4-1 to TRBJ2-2; D gene ambiguous. The CDR3 is 13 amino acids. CDR1 and CDR2 (germline): MGHRA, YSYEKL. The germline V and J ends were trimmed by 0 bases and 3 bases, with 2 bases remaining between them. CDR3 DNA sequence: TGCGCCAGCAGCCAAGAGGACACCGGGGAGCTGTTTTTT. Encoded protein: CASSQEDTGELFF.

The chain couples TRBV6-1 to TRBJ1-5, with D unresolved. The CDR3 has 15 amino acids. Germline V gene data show CDR1 as MNHNS and CDR2 as SASEGT. V lost 2 bases and J 3 bases, leaving 11 bases between the germline ends. The CDR3 DNA is TGTGCCAGCAGTGAACGGACGTGGGTCAATCAGCCCCAGCATTTT. As protein: CASSERTWVNQPQHF.

The rearrangement joins TRBV7-7 to TRBJ2-7; a possible D gene is TRBD1 (6 bases). Germline lookup yields CDR1 SSHAT and CDR2 FNYEAQ (reference sequence). The CDR3 covers 13 residues. The CDR3 protein is CASTCYRANEQYV. CDR3 sequence (DNA): TGTGCTAGCACGTGTTACAGGGCCAACGAGCAGTACGTC.

The CDR3 sequence is CASSQDRLAGYNEQFF. The DNA for the CDR3 is TGCGCCAGCAGCCAAGATCGACTAGCCGGCTACAATGAGCAGTTCTTC. This chain joins TRBV4-3 and TRBJ2-1, with TRBD2 identical over 7 bases. This CDR3 has 16 amino acids. Losses at the gene ends were 0 bases for V and 3 bases for J; bases not matched to a gene: 5. Germline lookup yields CDR1 LGHNA and CDR2 YSLEER.

The chain combines TRBV7-9 with TRBJ2-3; D is ambiguous. Germline CDR1 and CDR2: SEHNR and FQNEAQ (reference sequence). This CDR3 contains 14 residues. V lost 5 bases, J lost 6 bases, and 15 bases lay in between. The CDR3 is CASSRPDLADTQYF. Written as DNA, the CDR3 is TGTGCCAGCAGCCGCCCAGACTTGGCTGATACGCAGTATTTT. The full variable domain, in which reference TRBV7-9 and TRBJ2-3 provide the parts outside the CDR3, is DTGVSQNPRHKITKRGQNVTFRCDPISEHNRLYWYRQTLGQGPEFLTYFQNEAQLEKSRLLSDRFSAERPKGSFSTLEIQRTEQGDSAMYLCASSRPDLADTQYFGPGTRLTVL.

Ten or more counts support this clonotype. The J gene is TRBJ1-5, the V gene TRBV12-3 or TRBV12-4; the D is unclear. With 1 base removed from V and 5 bases from J, the gap between germline ends came to 12 bases. There are 15 residues in the CDR3. CDR3 nucleotides: TGTGCCAGCAGTTTAGAAGGGTATAGAGATCAGCCCCAGCATTTT. As protein: CASSLEGYRDQPQHF.

This clonotype was seen at least ten times. The chain is built from TRBV7-6 and TRBJ2-5; perhaps TRBD1 as D (6 bases). The germline CDR1 and CDR2 sequences are SGHVS and FNYEAQ. V was pared by 3 bases and J by 2 bases, with 13 bases between. The CDR3 spans 15 residues. The CDR3 sequence: CASSFGTLYQETQYF. Here the CDR3 DNA reads TGTGCCAGCAGCTTCGGGACACTATATCAAGAGACCCAGTACTTC.

In its sample, this clonotype was seen many times. CDR3 region: CAISEPERGNGNEQFF. CDR3 sequence (DNA): TGTGCCATCAGTGAGCCGGAACGGGGTAATGGGAATGAGCAGTTCTTC. The J gene is TRBJ2-1, the V gene TRBV10-3; tentatively, D is TRBD2 (5 bases). Germline assignment: CDR1 ENHRY and CDR2 SYGVKD. This CDR3 region has 16 residues. The V end lost 2 bases, the J end lost 7 bases, and 18 bases lay between the germline ends.

The chain combines TRBV19 with TRBJ2-7, with 9 nucleotides matching TRBD1. Germline trimming cut 4 bases from V and 2 bases from J; bases unmatched to any gene: 6. From germline, CDR1 is LNHDA and CDR2 SQIVND (reference sequence). The CDR3 contains 15 residues. Here the CDR3 DNA reads TGTGCCAGTAGTACCCTAGACAGGGGGACCTACGAGCAGTACTTC. It yields the protein CASSTLDRGTYEQYF.

The rearrangement joins TRBV12-3 or TRBV12-4 to TRBJ2-5, with D possibly matching TRBD1 (6 bases). The CDR3 length is 15 residues. V was pared by 5 bases and J by 1 base, with 14 bases between. In nucleotides, the CDR3 is TGTGCCAGCAGTCAGGACAGTGACCTCCAAGAGACCCAGTACTTC. Its protein product is CASSQDSDLQETQYF.

The chain links TRBV15 to TRBJ2-3; possibly TRBD1 or TRBD2 for D (6 bases each). This CDR3 comprises 15 residues. Deletions cut 0 bases from V and 2 bases from J, with 9 bases between. Germline V CDR1 and CDR2: LNHNV, YYDKDF (reference sequence). Here the CDR3 reads CATSRERDTTDTQYF. In DNA, the CDR3 is TGTGCCACCAGCAGAGAGCGGGACACCACAGATACGCAGTATTTT.

This clonotype was observed a handful of times. The J gene is TRBJ1-6, the V gene TRBV6-1, with D uncertain. The CDR3 loop spans 16 amino acids. Germline CDR1 reads MNHNS; CDR2 reads SASEGT. The V gene lost 3 bases and the J gene lost 10 bases, with 19 bases spanning the gap. CDR3 in amino acids: CASSDYGRALESPLHF. CDR3 sequence (DNA): TGTGCCAGCAGTGATTACGGACGTGCTCTGGAGTCACCCCTCCACTTT.

This clonotype has a handful of counts. The gene calls are TRBV10-2 and TRBJ2-7, with 7 bases identical to TRBD1. The CDR3 is 13 residues long. CDR1 is WSHSY, CDR2 SAAADI, per germline. The junction had 7 bases not matched to a gene; V was cut back by 6 bases and J by 5 bases. CDR3 DNA sequence: TGCGCCAGCAGCCCGACAGGGATTGACGAGCAGTACTTC. The encoded protein is CASSPTGIDEQYF.

This clonotype was counted between two and nine times. This chain uses TRBV7-9 with TRBJ2-7; D tentatively fits TRBD1 or TRBD2 (6 bases each). There are 16 residues in the CDR3. Germline V gene sequence: CDR1 SEHNR, CDR2 FQNEAQ (reference sequence). Between the trimmed V and J ends, which lost 5 bases and 0 bases, there was a span of 17 bases. Here the CDR3 DNA reads TGTGCCAGCAGCCCCAGGGAGGCAGGGGTCTCCTACGAGCAGTACTTC. It specifies CASSPREAGVSYEQYF.

This clonotype was observed many times. CDR3: CASSRLGGRGNEQFF. As DNA, the CDR3 is TGTGCCAGCAGCCGGCTGGGGGGAAGGGGAAATGAGCAGTTCTTC. V usage is TRBV7-6 and J usage is TRBJ2-1, with D maybe TRBD2 (6 bases). Trimming stripped 5 bases from V and 7 bases from J, with 18 bases between. Germline V gene data show CDR1 as SGHVS and CDR2 as FNYEAQ. This CDR3 region has 15 residues.

This clonotype was counted many times. The chain recombines TRBV12-3 or TRBV12-4 with TRBJ2-2; 8 bases fit TRBD2. This CDR3 spans 17 amino acids. J gave up 6 bases and V 5 bases, and 14 bases lay outside the gene matches. CDR3 loop: CASSPPRGLVNAGELFF. As DNA, the CDR3 is TGTGCCAGCAGTCCACCACGGGGACTAGTCAACGCCGGGGAGCTGTTTTTT.

This clonotype has ten or more counts. The chain uses TRBV20-1 and TRBJ1-4, with unresolved D. Per germline, CDR1 DFQATT and CDR2 SNEGSKA (reference sequence). The V end lost 0 bases, the J end lost 0 bases, and 8 bases lay between the germline ends. The CDR3 extends over 15 amino acids. Here the CDR3 reads CSARESGATNEKLFF. The CDR3 region has the DNA TGCAGTGCTAGAGAGTCCGGGGCAACTAATGAAAAACTGTTTTTT.

This clonotype was seen a handful of times. The V gene is TRBV7-3, the J gene TRBJ2-1, with D perhaps matching TRBD2 (6 bases). Trimming stripped 6 bases from V and 3 bases from J, with 12 bases between. In germline, CDR1 is SGHTA, CDR2 FQGTGA. The CDR3 is 14 residues long. The CDR3 bases are TGTGCCAGCAGAGGACTACCCGACTACAATGAGCAGTTCTTC. It codes for CASRGLPDYNEQFF.

This clonotype was counted between two and nine times. The chain uses TRBV18 and TRBJ1-2; D remains ambiguous. The CDR3 sequence is 15 residues long. Between the trimmed V and J ends, which lost 3 bases and 4 bases, there was a span of 15 bases. From germline, CDR1 is KGHSH and CDR2 LQKENI. As DNA, the CDR3 is TGTGCCAGCTCACCCTCAGTCGCAGGCCCCTATGGCTACACCTTC. It is translated as CASSPSVAGPYGYTF.

This clonotype was detected ten times or more. This chain joins TRBV12-3 or TRBV12-4 and TRBJ1-4; D is unresolved. Trimming stripped 1 base from V and 8 bases from J, with 5 bases between. The CDR3 covers 12 residues. As DNA, the CDR3 is TGTGCCAGCAGTTTAGGAGGCGAAAAACTGTTTTTT. Protein product: CASSLGGEKLFF.

This clonotype has just a few counts. CDR3 region: CASSSTSGYSNEQFF. In nucleotides, the CDR3 is TGTGCCAGCAGTTCTACTAGCGGATATTCCAATGAGCAGTTCTTC. The chain joins TRBV7-9 to TRBJ2-1, with 8 bases lining up with TRBD2. There are 15 residues in the CDR3. Germline assignment: CDR1 SEHNR and CDR2 FQNEAQ (reference sequence). After removal of 6 bases from V and 6 bases from J, the junction contained 10 bases not matched to a gene.

The chain is built from TRBV14 and TRBJ1-6; a weak D match, TRBD1 (5 bases). Germline CDR1 is SGHDN and CDR2 is FVKESK. The CDR3 consists of 13 residues. Trimming removed 4 bases at V and 9 bases at J, with 10 bases between. The DNA for the CDR3 is TGTGCCAGCAGCCGATCAGGGCTTTCACCCCTCCACTTT. Protein: CASSRSGLSPLHF.

This clonotype turned up a few times. This rearrangement joins TRBV5-1 to TRBJ2-7, with TRBD1 matching over 9 bases. The CDR3 extends over 14 amino acids. The V and J ends lost 3 bases and 4 bases, in that order; junction bases with no gene match: 5. In germline, CDR1 is SGHRS, CDR2 YFSETQ. The CDR3 nucleotides are TGCGCCAGCAGCTCTGGACAGGGGTTTTACGAGCAGTACTTC. Amino acids: CASSSGQGFYEQYF.

This clonotype came up many times. V and J are TRBV12-3 or TRBV12-4 and TRBJ2-1; the match to TRBD2 covers 10 bases. CDR3 length: 14 residues. With V trimmed by 5 bases and J by 9 bases, 7 bases remained unmatched. CDR3: CASSPSGGAVEQFF. For the CDR3, the DNA is TGTGCCAGCAGTCCCAGCGGGGGGGCCGTTGAGCAGTTCTTC.

The V gene is TRBV4-1, the J gene TRBJ1-1, with 7 bases fitting TRBD1. With V trimmed by 2 bases and J by 9 bases, 12 bases remained unmatched. CDR3 length: 15 amino acids. Germline V CDR1 and CDR2: MGHRA, YSYEKL. The CDR3 sequence is CASSQPSRGQPKAFF. CDR3 nucleotides: TGCGCCAGCAGCCAACCTTCTCGGGGACAGCCGAAAGCTTTCTTT.